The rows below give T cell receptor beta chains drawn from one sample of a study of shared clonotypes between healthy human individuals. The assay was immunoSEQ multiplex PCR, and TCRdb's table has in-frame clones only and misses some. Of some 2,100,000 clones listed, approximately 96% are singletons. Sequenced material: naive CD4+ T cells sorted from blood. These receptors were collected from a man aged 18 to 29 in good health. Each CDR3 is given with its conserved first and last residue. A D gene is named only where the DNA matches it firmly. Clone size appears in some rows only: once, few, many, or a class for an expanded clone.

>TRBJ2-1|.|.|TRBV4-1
TGCGCCAGCAGCCAAAATAGCGCCCTCCCCAATGAGCAGTTCTTC
CASSQNSALPNEQFF
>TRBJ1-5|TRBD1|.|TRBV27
TGTGCCAGCAGTGCGCCAGGACAGGGTGGCAATCAGCCCCAGCATTTT
CASSAPGQGGNQPQHF
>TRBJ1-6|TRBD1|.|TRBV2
TGTGCCAGCAGTGTGAACGACAGGGGTAATTCACCCCTCCACTTT
CASSVNDRGNSPLHF
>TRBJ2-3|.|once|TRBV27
TGTGCCAGCAGTCGAGCGGATCGAAGCACAGATACGCAGTATTTT
CASSRADRSTDTQYF
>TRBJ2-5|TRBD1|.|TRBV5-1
TGCGCCAGCAGCTCGACAGGGAAAGAGACCCAGTACTTC
CASSSTGKETQYF
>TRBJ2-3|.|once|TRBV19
TGTGCCAGTAGTATAGGAGCGGGCAGCACAGATACGCAGTATTTT
CASSIGAGSTDTQYF
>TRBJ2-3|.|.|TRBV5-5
TGTGCCAGCAGCTTGTCTAAACCTAGCACAGATACGCAGTATTTT
CASSLSKPSTDTQYF
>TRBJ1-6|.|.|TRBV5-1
TGCGCCAGCAGCCTGAGTGGACCGGCCTATTCACCCCTCCACTTT
CASSLSGPAYSPLHF
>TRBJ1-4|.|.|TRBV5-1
TGCGCCAGCAGCTTGGGACCTAGCGAGGAAAAACTGTTTTTT
CASSLGPSEEKLFF
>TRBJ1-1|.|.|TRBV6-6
TGTGCCAGCAGTCTTACGGTGAACACTGAAGCTTTCTTT
CASSLTVNTEAFF
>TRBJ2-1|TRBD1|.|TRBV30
TGTGCCTGGAGTGGCGCCGGGACAGGGACCTATGAGCAGTTCTTC
CAWSGAGTGTYEQFF
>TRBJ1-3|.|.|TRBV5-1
TGCGCCAGCAGCAAAGGGCAAGGTAGGGGAAACACCATATATTTT
CASSKGQGRGNTIYF
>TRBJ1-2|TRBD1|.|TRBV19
TGTGCCAGTAGAAATGACAGGGGCAATGGCTACACCTTC
CASRNDRGNGYTF
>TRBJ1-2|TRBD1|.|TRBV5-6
TGTGCCAGCAGCCCAGGGACAGGAAGCAACTATGGCTACACCTTC
CASSPGTGSNYGYTF
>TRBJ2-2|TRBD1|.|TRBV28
TGTGCCAGCAAAGGTTGGGACAGAGACACCGGGGAGCTGTTTTTT
CASKGWDRDTGELFF
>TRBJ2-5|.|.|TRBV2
TGTGCCAGCAGTGAAGAGTGGCGGATCCAAGAGACCCAGTACTTC
CASSEEWRIQETQYF
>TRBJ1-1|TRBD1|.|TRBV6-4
TGTGCCAGCAGCCGGGACAGCCTGAACACTGAAGCTTTCTTT
CASSRDSLNTEAFF
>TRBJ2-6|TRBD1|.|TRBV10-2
TGCGCCAGCGCGCGGGGACAGGGGGTGTCAGGGGCCAACGTCCTGACTTTC
CASARGQGVSGANVLTF
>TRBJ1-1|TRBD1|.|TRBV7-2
TGTGCCAGCAGCTTCAGACAGGGTCTGAACACTGAAGCTTTCTTT
CASSFRQGLNTEAFF
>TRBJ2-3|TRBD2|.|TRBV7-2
TGTGCCAGCAGCTTAGCGCTCGGGGTAGCGGGAAAGGTGACAGATACGCAGTATTTT
CASSLALGVAGKVTDTQYF
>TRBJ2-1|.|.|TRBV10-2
TGCGCCAGCAGTTCAGGACTACTTGGGTCCAATGAGCAGTTCTTC
CASSSGLLGSNEQFF
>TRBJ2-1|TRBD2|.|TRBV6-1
TGTGCCAGCACCGCGAGCGGGAGCTCCTACAATGAGCAGTTCTTC
CASTASGSSYNEQFF
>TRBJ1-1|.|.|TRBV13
TGTGCCAGCAGCACTAACCTCAGACCCGAAGCTTTCTTT
CASSTNLRPEAFF
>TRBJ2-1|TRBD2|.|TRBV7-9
TGTGCCAGCAGCGGATTTAGCGGGGGGACGACCTACAATGAGCAGTTCTTC
CASSGFSGGTTYNEQFF
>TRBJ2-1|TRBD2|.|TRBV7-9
TGTGCCAGCAGCTCCCGACTAGCGGGAGGGTATATGGATGAGCAGTTCTTC
CASSSRLAGGYMDEQFF
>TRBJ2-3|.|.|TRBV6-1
TGTGCCAGCAGTGATGTCGGAAGCACAGATACGCAGTATTTT
CASSDVGSTDTQYF
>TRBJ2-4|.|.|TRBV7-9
TGTGCCAGCAGCTTCGGCGCGGTGAATTCAGCCAAAAACATTCAGTACTTC
CASSFGAVNSAKNIQYF
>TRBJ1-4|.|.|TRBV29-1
TGCAGCGTTTCCAAGGGGACTAATGAAAAACTGTTTTTT
CSVSKGTNEKLFF
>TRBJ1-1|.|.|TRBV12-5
TGTGCTAGTGGTTCATCGTTGAACACTGAAGCTTTCTTT
CASGSSLNTEAFF
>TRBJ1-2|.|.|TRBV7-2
TGTGCCAGCAGCTCACAGGGCCGCTATGGCTACACCTTC
CASSSQGRYGYTF
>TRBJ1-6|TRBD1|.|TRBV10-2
TGCGCCAGCAGTGAGCAGGGGGTGTCGGGTTTCTCACCCCTCCACTTT
CASSEQGVSGFSPLHF
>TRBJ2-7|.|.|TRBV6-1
TGCGCAACCGGGAGCTACTCCTACGAGCAGTACTTC
CATGSYSYEQYF
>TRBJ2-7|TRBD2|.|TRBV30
TGTGCCTGGAGTGCAGGGACTAGCGGGTTCTACGAGCAGTACTTC
CAWSAGTSGFYEQYF
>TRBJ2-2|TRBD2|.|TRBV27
TGTGCCAGCAGACCTAGCGGGGGCCCGAACACCGGGGAGCTGTTTTTT
CASRPSGGPNTGELFF
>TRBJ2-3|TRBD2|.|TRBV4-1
TGCGCCAGCAGACTAGCGGGGGCTGCAGATACGCAGTATTTT
CASRLAGAADTQYF
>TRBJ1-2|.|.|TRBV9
TGTGCCAGCAGCGTAGGCGGACTCGGCTACACCTTC
CASSVGGLGYTF
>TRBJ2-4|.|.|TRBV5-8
TGTGCCAGCAGCCTCGGGACCCGATCCCGGACGGACATTCAGTACTTC
CASSLGTRSRTDIQYF
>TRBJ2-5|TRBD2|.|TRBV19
TGTGCCAGTAGTCCGACTAGCGGGGGGGCAATCGAGACCCAGTACTTC
CASSPTSGGAIETQYF
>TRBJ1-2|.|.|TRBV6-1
TGTGCCAGCAGTTCTTCAACAGGGACTTCTTATGGCTACACCTTC
CASSSSTGTSYGYTF
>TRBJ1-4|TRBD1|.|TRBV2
TGTGCCAGCAGTGGGACAGGTGAAAAACTGTTTTTT
CASSGTGEKLFF
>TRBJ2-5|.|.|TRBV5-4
TGTGCCAGCAGCTTGAAAGGTCCAGAGACCCAGTACTTC
CASSLKGPETQYF
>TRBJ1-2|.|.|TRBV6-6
TGTGCCAGCATTAAATCTGGGGGGGCCTACTATGGCTACACCTTC
CASIKSGGAYYGYTF